Below are 14 T cell receptor beta chains sequenced from a single sample in a study of cytomegalovirus exposure and HLA in healthy donors. The PCR had 60 Vbeta and 13 Jbeta primers. Here immunoSEQ multiplex PCR was the method, and the copy in TCRdb shows in-frame clones only, minus some. This table has approximately 110,000 clones, approximately 12% appearing once. Sequenced input: PBMCs. The receptors here all came from a man aged 35-49 years in good health and CMV-seropositive.

In its sample, this clone was seen a few times. The V call is TRBV14, the J call TRBJ2-3, with 8 bases identical to TRBD1. Trimming cost V 0 bases and J 2 bases; bases outside gene matches: 10. Germline lookup yields CDR1 SGHDN and CDR2 FVKESK. This CDR3 is 18 amino acids long. CDR3 nucleotide sequence: TGTGCCAGCAGCCAAGAACGGACGCTGGACAGGGACACAGATACGCAGTATTTT. Protein: CASSQERTLDRDTDTQYF.

This clone was seen a handful of times. The gene calls are TRBV7-2 and TRBJ2-7; the D is unclear. V was shortened by 7 bases and J by 0 bases, with 13 bases between the two germline ends. The CDR3 runs 14 residues. The germline gives CDR1 SGHTA, CDR2 FQGNSA. For the CDR3, the DNA is TGTGCCAGCACTGCTCTCAGTGGCTCCTACGAGCAGTACTTC. Its protein is CASTALSGSYEQYF.

The chain links TRBV28 to TRBJ1-5; 9 nucleotides agree with TRBD1. V gave up 5 bases and J gave up 7 bases; unmatched junction bases: 6. CDR3 size: 14 residues. Germline V CDR1 and CDR2: MDHEN, SYDVKM. CDR3 nucleotides: TGTGCCAGCAGTGTTACAGGGGGCTGGCAGCCCCAGCATTTT. The encoded protein is CASSVTGGWQPQHF.

This clone has only a few counts. The chain is built from TRBV18 and TRBJ2-3; weak D call: TRBD2 (6 bases). The CDR3 loop spans 13 amino acids. Germline lookup yields CDR1 KGHSH and CDR2 LQKENI. Trimming took 0 bases from V and 5 from J, leaving 6 bases between them. In nucleotides, the CDR3 is TGTGCCAGCTCACCACCGCGGGGAGATACGCAGTATTTT. This gives the protein CASSPPRGDTQYF.

The rearrangement links TRBV19 to TRBJ1-1; D gene ambiguous. Trimming removed 6 bases from V and 3 bases from J, with 14 bases in between. Looked up from germline, CDR1 is LNHDA and CDR2 is SQIVND (reference sequence). The CDR3 contains 14 residues. The CDR3 DNA sequence: TGTGCCAGTAGACGGAAAGGGAGGGACACTGAAGCTTTCTTT. Protein sequence: CASRRKGRDTEAFF.

The chain uses TRBV6-6 and TRBJ1-5; D is ambiguous. This CDR3 is built from 13 residues. Trimming removed 5 bases at V and 0 bases at J, with 5 bases between. Germline CDR1 is MNHNY and CDR2 is SVGAGI (reference sequence). CDR3: CASSLNSNQPQHF. The CDR3 DNA reads as TGTGCCAGCAGTCTTAATAGCAATCAGCCCCAGCATTTT.

The rearrangement uses TRBV9 and TRBJ1-4; D is possibly TRBD1 (6 bases). Between the trimmed V and J ends, which lost 2 bases and 5 bases, there was a span of 10 bases. Germline CDR1 and CDR2: SGDLS and YYNGEE. The CDR3 length is 14 residues. The CDR3 region has the DNA TGTGCCAGCAGCGTGACGGACAGAAATGAAAAACTGTTTTTT. Amino acids: CASSVTDRNEKLFF.

The table lists this clone with a few counts. The chain joins TRBV7-6 to TRBJ2-3; 8 bases are a match to TRBD2. After removal of 4 bases from V and 5 bases from J, the junction contained 5 bases not matched to a gene. The CDR3 is 14 residues long. Germline CDR1 is SGHVS and CDR2 is FNYEAQ. The CDR3 is CASSSASGRDTQYF. The CDR3 DNA reads TGTGCCAGCAGCTCTGCCAGCGGGAGAGATACGCAGTATTTT.

This clone was detected a few times. The CDR3 end shows no conserved phenylalanine or tryptophan, and so a read error is likely. Because the CDR3's place on the DNA is in doubt, the DNA is left out and the CDR3 is given as listed by TCRdb. The chain employs TRBV2 and TRBJ1-2; the table names TRBD1, a call not compared with the DNA. The CDR3 spans 13 residues, counting both ends. CDR1 and CDR2 (germline): SNHLY, FYNNEI. The chain's CDR3 is CASSESGIDSPPD.

The chain joins TRBV9 to TRBJ2-3; maybe TRBD2 (5 bases). Germline CDR1 is SGDLS and CDR2 is YYNGEE. V lost 0 bases and J 4 bases, leaving 9 bases between the germline ends. The CDR3 spans 14 residues. The DNA for the CDR3 is TGTGCCAGCAGCGTAGATACTAGAGCAGATACGCAGTATTTT. As protein: CASSVDTRADTQYF.

This sequence joins TRBV9 and TRBJ2-1; D possibly corresponds to TRBD2 (5 bases). The germline V gene encodes CDR1 SGDLS and CDR2 YYNGEE. V gave up 3 bases and J gave up 3 bases, with 19 bases separating them. This CDR3 is built from 17 residues. The CDR3 spells CASSGLTVEGYYNEQFF. CDR3 nucleotide sequence: TGTGCCAGCAGCGGACTTACGGTTGAGGGATACTACAATGAGCAGTTCTTC.

This clone was detected a few times. V and J are TRBV15 and TRBJ2-5; 10 nucleotides agree with TRBD2. CDR3 length: 16 amino acids. J lost 2 bases, V lost 3 bases, and 6 bases had no gene match. Germline CDR1 is LNHNV and CDR2 is YYDKDF (reference sequence). For the CDR3, the DNA is TGTGCCACCAGCAGGGGGACGACTAGCGGGCAAGAGACCCAGTACTTC. Amino acids: CATSRGTTSGQETQYF.

The chain combines TRBV28 with TRBJ1-5; possibly TRBD1 for D (6 bases). Deletions cut 6 bases from V and 6 bases from J, with 15 bases between. CDR1 MDHEN and CDR2 SYDVKM come from the germline V gene. There are 14 residues in the CDR3. In DNA, the CDR3 is TGTGCCAGCAGCTCGACAGGTCCGGGTCAGCCCCAGCATTTT. It specifies CASSSTGPGQPQHF.

J is TRBJ1-1 and V is TRBV2; the match to TRBD1 covers 7 bases. Germline values: CDR1 SNHLY, CDR2 FYNNEI. CDR3 size: 14 residues. J lost 1 base, V lost 5 bases, and 4 bases had no gene match. CDR3 nucleotide sequence: TGTGCCAGCAGTTATGGACAGGCGAACACTGAAGCTTTCTTT. This translates into CASSYGQANTEAFF.